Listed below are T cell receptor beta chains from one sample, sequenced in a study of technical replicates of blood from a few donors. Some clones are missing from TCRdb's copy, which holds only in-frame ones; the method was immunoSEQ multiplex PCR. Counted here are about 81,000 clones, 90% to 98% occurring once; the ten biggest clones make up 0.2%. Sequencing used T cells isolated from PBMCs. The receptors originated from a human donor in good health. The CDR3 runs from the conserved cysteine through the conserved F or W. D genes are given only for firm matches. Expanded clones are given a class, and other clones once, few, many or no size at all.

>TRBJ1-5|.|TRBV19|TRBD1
CASSVDRANQPQHF
TGTGCCAGTAGTGTGGACAGGGCGAACCAGCCCCAGCATTTT
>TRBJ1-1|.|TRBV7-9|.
CASSTPAGDSTEAFF
TGTGCCAGCAGCACACCAGCGGGGGATAGCACTGAAGCTTTCTTT
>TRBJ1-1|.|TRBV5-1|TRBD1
CASSWQTGHTEAFF
TGCGCCAGCAGCTGGCAGACAGGGCACACTGAAGCTTTCTTT
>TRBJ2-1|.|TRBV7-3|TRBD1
CASSLGTGSYNEQFF
TGTGCCAGCAGCTTAGGGACAGGGTCCTACAATGAGCAGTTCTTC
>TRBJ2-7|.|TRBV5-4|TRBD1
CASSRNRGSYEQYF
TGTGCCAGCAGCCGAAACAGGGGCTCCTACGAGCAGTACTTC
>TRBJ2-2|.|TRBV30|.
CAWIPRDRPNTGELFF
TGTGCCTGGATTCCTAGAGACAGACCGAACACCGGGGAGCTGTTTTTT
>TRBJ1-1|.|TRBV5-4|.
CASSLVDTEAFF
TGTGCCAGCAGCTTGGTCGACACTGAAGCTTTCTTT
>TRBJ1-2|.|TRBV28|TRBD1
CASRGQGADYGYTF
TGTGCCAGCAGGGGACAGGGGGCGGACTATGGCTACACCTTC
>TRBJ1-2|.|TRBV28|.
CASSLHGQNYGYTF
TGTGCCAGCAGTCTTCACGGACAGAACTATGGCTACACCTTC
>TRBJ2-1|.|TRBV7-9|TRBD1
CASSSQGAYNEQFF
TGTGCCAGCAGCTCCCAGGGGGCCTACAATGAGCAGTTCTTC
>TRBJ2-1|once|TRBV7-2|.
CASSLESADEQFF
TGTGCCAGCAGCTTAGAGTCCGCGGATGAGCAGTTCTTC
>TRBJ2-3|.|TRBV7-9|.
CASTPTAEDTQYF
TGTGCCAGCACCCCGACGGCGGAAGATACGCAGTATTTT
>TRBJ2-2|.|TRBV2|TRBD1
CASSVTGVSNTGELFF
TGTGCCAGCAGTGTTACAGGGGTATCGAACACCGGGGAGCTGTTTTTT
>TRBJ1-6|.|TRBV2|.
CASSELAGVGKSSPLHF
TGTGCCAGCAGCGAACTAGCGGGGGTCGGTAAATCTTCACCCCTCCACTTT
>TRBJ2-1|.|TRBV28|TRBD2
CASSSASGDYNEQFF
TGTGCCAGCAGTTCGGCTAGCGGGGATTACAATGAGCAGTTCTTC
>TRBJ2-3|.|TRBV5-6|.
CASSLQVLTDTDTQYF
TGTGCCAGCAGCTTACAGGTCCTCACTGACACAGATACGCAGTATTTT
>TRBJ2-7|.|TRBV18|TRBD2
CASSPRSGSSYEQYF
TGTGCCAGCTCACCGAGGAGCGGGAGTTCCTACGAGCAGTACTTC
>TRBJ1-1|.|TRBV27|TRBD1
CASSGTGGSLIVNTEAFF
TGTGCCAGCAGTGGGACAGGGGGCAGCCTTATCGTGAACACTGAAGCTTTCTTT
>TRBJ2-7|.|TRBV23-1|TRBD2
CASTQTGTSGYYEQYF
TGCGCCAGCACTCAGACCGGGACTAGCGGATACTACGAGCAGTACTTC
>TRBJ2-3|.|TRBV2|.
CASSEASGTDTQYF
TGTGCCAGCAGTGAAGCTAGCGGCACAGATACGCAGTATTTT
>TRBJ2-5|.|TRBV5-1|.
CASSFQRAYQETQYF
TGCGCCAGCAGCTTTCAGCGGGCGTACCAAGAGACCCAGTACTTC
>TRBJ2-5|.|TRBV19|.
CASSLRGLETQYF
TGTGCCAGTTCACTGAGGGGGTTGGAGACCCAGTACTTC
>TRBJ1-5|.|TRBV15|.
CATSSGGSNQPQHF
TGTGCCACCAGCAGCGGGGGGAGCAATCAGCCCCAGCATTTT
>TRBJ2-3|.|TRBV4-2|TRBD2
CASSYRKAGGGLSTDTQYF
TGTGCCAGCAGCTACCGGAAAGCGGGAGGAGGTTTAAGCACAGATACGCAGTATTTT
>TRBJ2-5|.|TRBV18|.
CASSPLGGAGETQYF
TGTGCCAGCTCACCACTCGGGGGTGCCGGAGAGACCCAGTACTTC
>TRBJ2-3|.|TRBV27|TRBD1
CASSHRDRGPADTQYF
TGTGCCAGCAGTCACCGGGACAGGGGGCCCGCGGATACGCAGTATTTT
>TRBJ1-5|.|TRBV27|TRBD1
CASRRGQMRDQPQHF
TGTGCCAGCAGGCGGGGACAGATGAGGGATCAGCCCCAGCATTTT
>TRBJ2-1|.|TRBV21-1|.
CASSKAYNEQFF
TGTGCCAGCAGCAAAGCGTATAATGAGCAGTTCTTC
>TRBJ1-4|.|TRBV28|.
CASSPEPEKLFF
TGTGCCAGCAGTCCCGAGCCGGAAAAACTGTTTTTT
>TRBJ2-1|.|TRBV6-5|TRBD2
CASSYGRGLASDEQFF
TGTGCCAGCAGTTACGGTAGGGGACTAGCGTCGGATGAGCAGTTCTTC
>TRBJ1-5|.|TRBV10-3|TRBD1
CAISEGQGDQPQHF
TGTGCCATCAGTGAGGGACAGGGGGATCAGCCCCAGCATTTT
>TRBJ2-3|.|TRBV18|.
CASSPVQGELGTQYF
TGTGCCAGCTCACCAGTACAGGGAGAGTTAGGTACGCAGTATTTT
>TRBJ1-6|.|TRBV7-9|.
CASSLWWRVGEGSPLHF
TGTGCCAGCAGCTTATGGTGGCGGGTGGGTGAAGGATCACCCCTCCACTTT
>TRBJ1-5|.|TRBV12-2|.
CASRLQNQPQHF
TGTGCAAGTCGCTTGCAGAATCAGCCCCAGCATTTT
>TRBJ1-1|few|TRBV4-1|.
CASSQAYSSTEAFF
TGCGCCAGCAGCCAAGCCTACAGCAGCACTGAAGCTTTCTTT
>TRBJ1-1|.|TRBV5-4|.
CASSLIGAEAFF
TGTGCCAGCAGCTTAATCGGGGCTGAAGCTTTCTTT
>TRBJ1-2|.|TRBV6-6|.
CASTYTGQGYGYTF
TGTGCCAGCACCTACACTGGGCAGGGCTATGGCTACACCTTC
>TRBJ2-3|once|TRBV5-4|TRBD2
CASSLRTSGISTDTQYF
TGTGCCAGCAGCCTCAGGACTAGCGGGATAAGTACAGATACGCAGTATTTT
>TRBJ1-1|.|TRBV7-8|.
CASSLQENTEAFF
TGTGCCAGCAGCTTACAGGAAAACACTGAAGCTTTCTTT
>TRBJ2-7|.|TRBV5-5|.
CASSLRQGNYEQYF
TGTGCCAGCAGCTTGCGTCAGGGGAACTACGAGCAGTACTTC
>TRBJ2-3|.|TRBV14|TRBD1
CASSPLDRPQATDTQYF
TGTGCCAGCAGTCCCCTGGACAGGCCGCAGGCCACAGATACGCAGTATTTT
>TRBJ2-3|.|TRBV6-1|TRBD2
CASRGLAGEDTQYF
TGTGCCAGCAGAGGACTAGCGGGAGAAGATACGCAGTATTTT
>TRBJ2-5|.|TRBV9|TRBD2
CASSVGGGKETQYF
TGTGCCAGCAGCGTAGGGGGGGGAAAAGAGACCCAGTACTTC
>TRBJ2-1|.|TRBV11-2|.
CASSLASNEQFF
TGTGCCAGCAGCTTAGCCAGTAATGAGCAGTTCTTC
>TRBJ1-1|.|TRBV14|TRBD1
CASSQDGGTGLNTEAFF
TGTGCCAGCAGCCAAGACGGCGGGACAGGTTTGAACACTGAAGCTTTCTTT
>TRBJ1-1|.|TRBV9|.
CASSVGGGERTEAFF
TGTGCCAGCAGCGTAGGAGGGGGGGAGAGGACTGAAGCTTTCTTT
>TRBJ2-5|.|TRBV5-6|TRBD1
CASSLANRGETQYF
TGTGCCAGCAGCTTGGCCAACAGGGGGGAGACCCAGTACTTC
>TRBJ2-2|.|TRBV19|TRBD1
CASSIATDRVLTGELFF
TGTGCCAGTAGTATAGCCACCGACAGGGTTTTAACCGGGGAGCTGTTTTTT
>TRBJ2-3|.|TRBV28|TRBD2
CASSWGGTDTQYF
TGTGCCAGCAGTTGGGGAGGGACAGATACGCAGTATTTT
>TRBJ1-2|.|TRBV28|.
CASGGGGRDGYTF
TGTGCCAGCGGGGGTGGAGGGAGGGATGGCTACACCTTC
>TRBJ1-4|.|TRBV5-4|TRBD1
CASSLGLTGAKLFF
TGTGCCAGCAGCTTGGGCCTTACAGGGGCGAAACTGTTTTTT
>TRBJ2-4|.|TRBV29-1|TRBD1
CSVAQTGDIQYF
TGCAGCGTGGCTCAGACAGGGGACATTCAGTACTTC
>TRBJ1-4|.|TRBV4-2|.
CASSRTGGDEKLFF
TGTGCCAGCAGCCGGACCGGGGGTGATGAAAAACTGTTTTTT
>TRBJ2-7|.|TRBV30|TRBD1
CAWSLGQTTYEQYF
TGTGCCTGGAGTTTGGGACAGACAACCTACGAGCAGTACTTC
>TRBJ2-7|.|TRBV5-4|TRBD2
CASSLSGGLSSYEQYF
TGTGCCAGCAGCCTAAGCGGGGGCCTTAGTTCCTACGAGCAGTACTTC
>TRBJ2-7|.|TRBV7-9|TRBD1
CASSSTGTADEQYF
TGTGCCAGCAGCTCCACAGGGACAGCCGACGAGCAGTACTTC
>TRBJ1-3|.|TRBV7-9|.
CASSLAWSSGNTIYF
TGTGCCAGCAGCTTAGCGTGGAGCTCTGGAAACACCATATATTTT